The 23 T cell receptor beta chains reported below all come from one sample, sequenced in a study of Ad26.COV2.S vaccination and SARS-CoV-2 variants. Treatment given: 15 to 20 received Ad26.COV2.S at low or high dose, single or two shots; about 5 received placebo; per-sample allocation not given. Sampling took place 63 days after the first vaccine or placebo injection. Sequencing was performed with immunoSEQ multiplex PCR; in TCRdb, only in-frame clones are kept and a portion is missing. The sample includes 400,000 to 500,000 clones, 80% to 90% of them seen just once. Sequencing used peripheral blood, obtained in a trial of Ad26.COV2.S vaccine versus placebo. All receptors come from a person aged 18-60 years who received the Ad26.COV2.S COVID-19 vaccine or a placebo.

This chain joins TRBV19 and TRBJ1-1; 9 bases match TRBD1. CDR1 and CDR2 (germline): LNHDA, SQIVND (reference sequence). V lost 5 bases to trimming and J lost 4 bases; unmatched junction nucleotides: 8. The CDR3 extends over 15 amino acids. Written as DNA, the CDR3 is TGTGCCAGTAGTTCACCCCCGACAGGGGGCACTGAAGCTTTCTTT. It yields the protein CASSSPPTGGTEAFF.

The rearrangement links TRBV7-2 to TRBJ1-1; D is unclear. The CDR3 has 13 amino acids. Germline V CDR1 and CDR2: SGHTA, FQGNSA. Trimming removed 2 bases from V and 1 base from J, with 5 bases in between. The CDR3: CASSLLWNTEAFF. Here the CDR3 DNA reads TGTGCCAGCAGCTTACTCTGGAACACTGAAGCTTTCTTT.

The chain has TRBV3-1 (or the pseudogene TRBV3-2) and TRBJ2-5, with D perhaps matching TRBD1 or TRBD2 (5 bases each). This CDR3 has 14 amino acids. Germline values: CDR1 LGHDT, CDR2 YNNKEL (reference sequence). Trimming removed 0 bases from V and 2 bases from J, with 7 bases in between. CDR3 protein: CASSQEGPQETQYF. For the CDR3, the DNA is TGTGCCAGCAGCCAAGAGGGACCGCAAGAGACCCAGTACTTC.

The J gene is TRBJ2-5, the V gene TRBV29-1; 8 nucleotides line up with TRBD1. The junction had 1 base not matched to a gene; V was cut back by 4 bases and J by 3 bases. There are 12 residues in the CDR3. Germline lookup yields CDR1 SQVTM and CDR2 ANQGSEA. The CDR3 sequence is CSVAGGEETQYF. The CDR3 DNA is TGCAGCGTTGCAGGGGGCGAAGAGACCCAGTACTTC.

The V and J genes are TRBV9 and TRBJ2-5; unclear D gene. V dropped 3 bases and J dropped 2 bases, with 11 bases sitting between them. CDR3 length: 14 residues. Germline loops: CDR1 SGDLS, CDR2 YYNGEE. The CDR3 reads CASSASHHQETQYF. CDR3 nucleotide sequence: TGTGCCAGCAGCGCATCCCACCATCAAGAGACCCAGTACTTC. The full variable domain, completed using reference TRBV9 and TRBJ2-5, is DSGVTQTPKHLITATGQRVTLRCSPRSGDLSVYWYQQSLDQGLQFLIQYYNGEERAKGNILERFSAQQFPDLHSELNLSSLELGDSALYFCASSASHHQETQYFGPGTRLLVL.

The chain recombines TRBV28 with TRBJ1-1; 9 positions agree with TRBD1. The CDR3 extends over 14 amino acids. Trimming cost V 6 bases and J 2 bases; bases outside gene matches: 4. The germline V gene encodes CDR1 MDHEN and CDR2 SYDVKM. The CDR3 DNA reads TGTGCCAGCAGCCTACAGGGGGCAAACACTGAAGCTTTCTTT. It yields the protein CASSLQGANTEAFF. The whole variable domain, remainder taken from reference TRBV28 and TRBJ1-1, is DVKVTQSSRYLVKRTGEKVFLECVQDMDHENMFWYRQDPGLGLRLIYFSYDVKMKEKGDIPEGYSVSREKKERFSLILESASTNQTSMYLCASSLQGANTEAFFGQGTRLTVV.

The chain has TRBV27 and TRBJ2-3; D is uncertain. The CDR3 is 13 residues long. Trimming stripped 3 bases from V and 2 bases from J, with 6 bases between. The germline gives CDR1 MNHEY, CDR2 SMNVEV (reference sequence). The CDR3 DNA follows: TGTGCCAGCAGTTTGGCTTTCACAGATACGCAGTATTTT. Amino acids: CASSLAFTDTQYF.

The CDR3 nucleotides read TGTGCCAGCAGCCGAGGGACAGTACAAGAGACCCAGTACTTC. Translating gives CASSRGTVQETQYF. The chain is built from TRBV5-4 and TRBJ2-5, with 7 bases fitting TRBD1. The CDR3 has 14 amino acids. Trimming removed 4 bases from V and 2 bases from J; junction bases left unmatched: 5. Germline CDR1 and CDR2: SGHNT and YYREEE (reference sequence).

A remark on this clone: The sample contains more than one DNA sequence encoding this CDR3. The J gene is TRBJ2-5, the V gene TRBV10-3, with TRBD2 as a possible D gene (6 bases). CDR3 size: 13 residues. The V end lost 0 bases, the J end lost 5 bases, and 7 bases lay between the germline ends. From germline, CDR1 is ENHRY and CDR2 SYGVKD. CDR3 protein: CAISESGGETQYF. Written as DNA, the CDR3 is TGTGCCATCAGTGAGTCCGGGGGTGAGACCCAGTACTTC.

The rearrangement links TRBV5-4 to TRBJ1-5; D is possibly TRBD1 (5 bases). V gave up 3 bases and J gave up 3 bases, with 7 bases separating them. Looked up from germline, CDR1 is SGHNT and CDR2 is YYREEE (reference sequence). CDR3 length: 13 residues. The CDR3 bases are TGTGCCAGCAGCTCGGACACCAATCAGCCCCAGCATTTT. It translates to CASSSDTNQPQHF.

This clone was recorded only once. The J gene is TRBJ1-2, the V gene TRBV6-5, with TRBD1 identical over 9 bases. Germline CDR1 reads MNHEY; CDR2 reads SVGAGI. CDR3 length: 14 residues. With 6 bases clipped from V and 7 bases from J, the junction kept 9 bases outside the gene matches. The CDR3 DNA reads as TGTGCCAGCAGCCGCCGGGACAGGGTCCGTGGCTACACCTTC. This gives the protein CASSRRDRVRGYTF.

The chain employs TRBV4-2 and TRBJ2-3; 12 nucleotides match TRBD1. The CDR3 length is 19 residues. V shed 4 bases and J 3 bases; nucleotides not matched to a gene: 14. Germline values: CDR1 LGHNA, CDR2 YNFKEQ. The CDR3 region has the DNA TGTGCCAGCAGCCTCCCCTCAATAGGGACAGGGGGCGCAACAGATACGCAGTATTTT. Encoded protein: CASSLPSIGTGGATDTQYF.

This sequence joins TRBV9 and TRBJ2-3; a possible D gene is TRBD2 (6 bases). This CDR3 comprises 15 residues. Per germline, CDR1 SGDLS and CDR2 YYNGEE. The ends were cut back, 2 bases at V and 1 base at J, with 11 bases in the middle. CDR3 in amino acids: CASSVVGGGTDTQYF. The DNA of the CDR3 is TGTGCCAGCAGCGTGGTGGGAGGAGGCACAGATACGCAGTATTTT.

The chain employs TRBV19 and TRBJ1-4; the D is unclear. This CDR3 is 15 amino acids long. V lost 3 bases to trimming and J lost 4 bases, with 12 bases between them. Germline lookup yields CDR1 LNHDA and CDR2 SQIVND (reference sequence). The CDR3 sequence is CASSMRHLYNEKLFF. The CDR3 DNA is TGTGCCAGTAGTATGCGCCATTTGTATAATGAAAAACTGTTTTTT.

This rearrangement joins TRBV4-3 to TRBJ1-2; D is possibly TRBD1 (6 bases). V lost 1 base and J 7 bases, leaving 25 bases between the germline ends. The CDR3 covers 18 residues. Germline lookup yields CDR1 LGHNA and CDR2 YSLEER. The CDR3 region is CASSQVRGGANYAGGYTF. The CDR3 nucleotides read TGCGCCAGCAGCCAAGTTCGGGGGGGCGCAAACTATGCAGGTGGCTACACCTTC.

The genes are TRBV13 and TRBJ2-7; D is uncertain. The CDR3 extends over 14 amino acids. Germline-derived CDR1 and CDR2 are PRHDT and FYEKMQ (reference sequence). The V and J ends lost 1 base and 4 bases respectively, with 11 bases between them. DNA for the CDR3: TGTGCCAGCAGCTTAGTCCCCGACGAGTACGAGCAGTACTTC. As protein: CASSLVPDEYEQYF.

This chain uses TRBV6-2 or TRBV6-3 with TRBJ2-7; TRBD1 aligns across 7 bases. Germline CDR1 and CDR2: MNHEY and SVGEGT. Unmatched junction bases numbered 0, after V lost 4 bases and J lost 0 bases. The CDR3 covers 13 residues. The CDR3 protein is CASSWDSSYEQYV. CDR3 sequence (DNA): TGTGCCAGCAGTTGGGACAGCTCCTACGAGCAGTACGTC.

This chain connects TRBV6-2 or TRBV6-3 to TRBJ2-7; D not resolved. This CDR3 has 15 amino acids. Germline CDR1 and CDR2: MNHEY and SVGEGT. Trimming removed 2 bases at V and 0 bases at J, with 11 bases between. Here the CDR3 reads CASSYGPFSSYEQYV. The DNA for the CDR3 is TGTGCCAGCAGTTACGGGCCATTTAGCTCCTACGAGCAGTACGTC.

This chain joins TRBV3-1 (or the pseudogene TRBV3-2) and TRBJ1-5; no clear D. This CDR3 has 17 residues. Between the trimmed V and J ends, which lost 3 bases and 5 bases, there was a span of 20 bases. Germline V gene data show CDR1 as LGHDT and CDR2 as YNNKEL (reference sequence). The DNA for the CDR3 is TGTGCCAGCAGCCAGATGAAGGGAGGCAGATGGGATCAGCCCCAGCATTTT. This gives the protein CASSQMKGGRWDQPQHF.

The rearrangement links TRBV2 to TRBJ1-1; no reliable D call. Germline V CDR1 and CDR2: SNHLY, FYNNEI. Trimming took 7 bases from V and 2 from J, leaving 14 bases between them. The CDR3 totals 14 residues. CDR3 nucleotide sequence: TGTGCCAGCATGGGAAGAAACCTAAACACTGAAGCTTTCTTT. This encodes CASMGRNLNTEAFF.

The rearrangement joins TRBV9 to TRBJ1-1, with D unresolved. Trimming stripped 2 bases from V and 0 bases from J, with 8 bases between. The CDR3 length is 14 residues. Germline V CDR1 and CDR2: SGDLS, YYNGEE. CDR3 sequence reads: CASSVDIMNTEAFF. As DNA, the CDR3 is TGTGCCAGCAGCGTCGACATTATGAACACTGAAGCTTTCTTT.

The chain recombines TRBV27 with TRBJ2-3; 10 nucleotides line up with TRBD1. Germline assignment: CDR1 MNHEY and CDR2 SMNVEV (reference sequence). V trimming: 3 bases; J trimming: 0 bases; junction bases outside the gene matches: 9. CDR3 length: 18 amino acids. The DNA for the CDR3 is TGTGCCAGCAGTTTCTGGGACAGGGGTTCGTCTAGCACAGATACGCAGTATTTT. Residues: CASSFWDRGSSSTDTQYF.

The chain combines TRBV3-1 (or the pseudogene TRBV3-2) with TRBJ1-2, with a weak D call TRBD1 (5 bases). In germline, CDR1 is LGHDT, CDR2 YNNKEL (reference sequence). Between the trimmed V and J ends, which lost 4 bases and 3 bases, there was a span of 18 bases. This CDR3 is built from 16 residues. The CDR3 sequence: CASSRHGQGAYYGYTF. The CDR3 DNA reads TGTGCCAGCAGCCGACACGGGCAGGGCGCTTACTATGGCTACACCTTC.